This TCR beta chain was identified during a study of T cells in tuberculosis. Notes on the study in general: Shorter CDR3-alpha in active tuberculosis partly drove smaller distances.

In germline, CDR1 is SGHRS, CDR2 YFSETQ. CDR3 length: 20 residues. V was shortened by 4 bases and J by 0 bases, with 29 bases between the two germline ends. Here immunoSEQ multiplex PCR was the method, and the copy in TCRdb shows in-frame clones only, minus some. The sample has tens of thousands of clones, just over 90% seen once. In this sample, this clone turned up once. Antigen specificity is unknown. The J gene is TRBJ2-7, the V gene TRBV5-1, with D perhaps TRBD2 (6 bases). The sequenced sample consisted of PBMCs. The source is a donor between 10 and 35 years old with latent tuberculosis or without tuberculosis infection. CDR3 nucleotides: TGCGCCAGCAGCCAGGCTCGGCGGGGATTCAAGTTTTTTGGCTCCTACGAGCAGTACTTC. This codes for CASSQARRGFKFFGSYEQYF.